The rows below give T cell receptor beta chains drawn from one sample of a study of blood T cells in healthy people across ages. In TCRdb, the 5' RACE reads were re-called with MiXCR into one record per CDR3 protein. The sample lists about 680,000 distinct CDR3 sequences; about 52% were seen once. Specimen: blood. These receptors all come from a woman aged 55-69 years in good health. The CDR3 runs from the conserved cysteine through the conserved F or W. A D gene is named only where the DNA matches it firmly. For some rows the clone size is stated as once, few or many, or as a class when expanded; others skip it.

>TRBJ2-5|NA|TRBV29-1|TRBD2
CSVRGTSRHNEQYF
TGCAGCGTTAGAGGGACTAGTCGGCACAATGAGCAGTACTTC
>TRBJ2-1|few|TRBV7-2|NA
CASSWGSLYNEQFF
TGTGCCAGCAGCTGGGGATCTCTATACAATGAGCAGTTCTTC
>TRBJ1-1|NA|TRBV28|TRBD1
CASSSRTGGRRTEAFF
TGTGCCAGCAGTTCACGGACAGGGGGCCGTCGAACTGAAGCTTTCTTT
>TRBJ1-2|NA|TRBV5-6|NA
CASSAPGAAIYGYTF
TGTGCCAGCAGCGCCCCGGGGGCAGCTATCTATGGCTACACCTTC
>TRBJ2-3|few|TRBV9|NA
CASGAGTSTDTQYF
TGTGCCAGCGGAGCCGGTACGAGCACAGATACGCAGTATTTT
>TRBJ2-7|many|TRBV7-9|TRBD2
CASSSTTGLGVRYF
TGTGCCAGCAGCTCAACCACGGGACTAGGCGTACGGTACTTC
>TRBJ2-5|NA|TRBV2|NA
CASRLRGQETQYF
TGTGCCAGCAGACTCAGGGGCCAAGAGACCCAGTACTTC
>TRBJ1-2|NA|TRBV6-2/TRBV6-3|NA
CASSYQPQGSYGHTF
TGTGCCAGCAGTTACCAACCTCAGGGATCGTATGGCCACACCTTC
>TRBJ2-3|NA|TRBV28|TRBD2
CASNPFSGAGGAGTQYF
TGTGCCAGCAATCCTTTTTCGGGCGCGGGAGGGGCGGGTACGCAGTATTTT
>TRBJ2-1|few|TRBV20-1|NA
CSANLLERAHNEQFF
TGCAGTGCCAACCTTCTGGAGCGGGCCCACAATGAGCAGTTCTTC
>TRBJ2-1|NA|TRBV20-1|TRBD2
CSATTTSGELGEQFF
TGCAGTGCTACGACGACTAGCGGGGAGCTTGGAGAGCAGTTCTTC
>TRBJ1-2|NA|TRBV12-3/TRBV12-4|NA
CVSSPRAGDGYTF
TGTGTCAGCAGTCCAAGGGCCGGGGACGGCTACACCTTC
>TRBJ2-7|NA|TRBV5-1|NA
CASSWSLDSRPYEQYF
TGCGCCAGCAGCTGGTCTCTGGACAGCCGACCCTACGAGCAGTACTTC
>TRBJ1-2|NA|TRBV18|NA
CASSPGVNYGYTF
TGTGCCAGCTCACCAGGCGTTAACTATGGCTACACCTTC
>TRBJ2-7|NA|TRBV6-2/TRBV6-3|TRBD2
CAGRLAGDEQYF
TGTGCCGGCCGACTAGCGGGAGACGAGCAGTACTTC
>TRBJ1-1|few|TRBV9|TRBD1
CASRGQGRNTEAFF
TGTGCCAGCAGAGGACAGGGGAGGAACACTGAAGCTTTCTTT
>TRBJ1-2|NA|TRBV15|NA
CATSRDLGDYGYTF
TGTGCCACCAGCAGAGATCTGGGCGACTATGGCTACACCTTC
>TRBJ2-7|NA|TRBV7-3|NA
CASSPTAFAHEQYF
TGTGCCAGCAGCCCGACAGCATTTGCCCACGAGCAGTACTTC
>TRBJ2-5|NA|TRBV7-8|TRBD1
CASSFVLQGHEQYF
TGTGCCAGCAGCTTTGTCCTACAGGGGCATGAGCAGTACTTC
>TRBJ1-5|NA|TRBV7-2|NA
CASSEHKGIVPQHF
TGTGCCAGCAGCGAACATAAGGGGATTGTGCCCCAGCATTTT
>TRBJ1-1|NA|TRBV18|NA
CASSQGRTYTEAFF
TGTGCCAGCTCACAAGGACGGACCTACACTGAAGCTTTCTTT
>TRBJ1-1|NA|TRBV18|TRBD1
CASSPGNRGRRTEAFF
TGTGCCAGCTCACCGGGTAACAGGGGTCGTCGGACTGAAGCTTTCTTT
>TRBJ2-1|NA|TRBV9|TRBD2
CASSIRTSHEQFF
TGTGCCAGCAGCATCCGGACTAGCCATGAGCAGTTCTTC
>TRBJ2-3|few|TRBV4-3|TRBD2
CASSQEASGRAEAPQYF
TGCGCCAGCAGCCAAGAAGCAAGCGGGAGGGCTGAGGCACCGCAGTATTTT
>TRBJ1-1|NA|TRBV4-3|NA
CASSQDQQRKAFF
TGCGCCAGCAGCCAAGATCAACAGAGAAAAGCTTTCTTT
>TRBJ1-4|NA|TRBV28|NA
CASSLGGGDEKLFF
TGTGCCAGCAGTTTAGGGGGGGGCGATGAAAAACTGTTTTTT
>TRBJ2-1|NA|TRBV6-1|NA
CASSEYQGGTYNEQFF
TGTGCCAGCAGTGAATATCAGGGAGGAACCTACAATGAGCAGTTCTTC
>TRBJ2-1|NA|TRBV20-1|TRBD2
CSASASGDNEQFF
TGCAGTGCTAGCGCTAGCGGTGACAATGAGCAGTTCTTC
>TRBJ2-1|NA|TRBV10-2|NA
CASRRWEPEYEQFF
TGCGCCAGCAGGAGGTGGGAGCCCGAATATGAGCAGTTCTTC
>TRBJ1-5|NA|TRBV20-1|NA
CSARQVTGDQPQHF
TGCAGTGCTCGCCAGGTTACGGGGGATCAGCCCCAGCATTTT